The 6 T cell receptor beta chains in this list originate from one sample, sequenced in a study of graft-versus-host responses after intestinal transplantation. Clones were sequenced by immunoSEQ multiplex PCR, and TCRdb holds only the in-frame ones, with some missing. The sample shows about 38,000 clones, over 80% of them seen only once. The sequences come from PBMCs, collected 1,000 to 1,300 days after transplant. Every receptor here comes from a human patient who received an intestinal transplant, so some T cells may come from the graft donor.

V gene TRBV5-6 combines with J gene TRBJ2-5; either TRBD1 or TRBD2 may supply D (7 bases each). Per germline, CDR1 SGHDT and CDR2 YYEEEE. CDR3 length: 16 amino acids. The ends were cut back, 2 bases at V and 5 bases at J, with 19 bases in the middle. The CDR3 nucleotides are TGTGCCAGCAGCTTTATACCCCGTCAGGGGGGGGAGACCCAGTACTTC. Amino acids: CASSFIPRQGGETQYF.

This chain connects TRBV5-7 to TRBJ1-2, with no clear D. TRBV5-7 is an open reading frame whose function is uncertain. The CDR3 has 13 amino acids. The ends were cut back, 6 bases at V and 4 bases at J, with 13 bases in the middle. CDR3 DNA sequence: TGTGCCAGCATTTCGCATGTATCCTATGGCTACACCTTC. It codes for CASISHVSYGYTF.

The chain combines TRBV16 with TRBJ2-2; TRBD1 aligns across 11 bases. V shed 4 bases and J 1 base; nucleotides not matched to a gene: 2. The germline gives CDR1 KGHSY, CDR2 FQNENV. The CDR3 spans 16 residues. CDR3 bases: TGTGCCAGCAGCCCGGGACAGGGGGGGAACACCGGGGAGCTGTTTTTT. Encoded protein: CASSPGQGGNTGELFF.

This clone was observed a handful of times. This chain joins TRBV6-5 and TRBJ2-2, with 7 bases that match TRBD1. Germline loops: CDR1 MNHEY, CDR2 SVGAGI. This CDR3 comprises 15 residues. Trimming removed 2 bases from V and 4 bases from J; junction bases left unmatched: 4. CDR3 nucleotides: TGTGCCAGCAGTTACAGGGGGCCGAGCACCGGGGAGCTGTTTTTT. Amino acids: CASSYRGPSTGELFF.

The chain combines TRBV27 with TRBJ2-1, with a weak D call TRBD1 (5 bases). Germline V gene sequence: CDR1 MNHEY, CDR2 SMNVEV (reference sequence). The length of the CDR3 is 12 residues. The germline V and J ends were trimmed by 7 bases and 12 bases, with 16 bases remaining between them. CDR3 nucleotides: TGTGCCAGCACCTCAGGGTCTAACGGGCAGTTCTTC. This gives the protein CASTSGSNGQFF.

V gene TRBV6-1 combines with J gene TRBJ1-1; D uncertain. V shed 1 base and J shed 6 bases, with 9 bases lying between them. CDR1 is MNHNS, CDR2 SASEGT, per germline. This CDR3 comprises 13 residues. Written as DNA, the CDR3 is TGTGCCAGCAGTGAAGTTTGGGGTGCTGAAGCTTTCTTT. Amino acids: CASSEVWGAEAFF.